A selection of T cell receptor beta chains follows, all from one sample in a study of neoadjuvant anti-PD-1 for oral cavity cancer. Measured with immunoSEQ multiplex PCR; TCRdb has only the in-frame clones, and not every one. The sample lists about 62,000 clones; 70% to 85% were seen once. Here the sequenced sample was PBMCs, taken before nivolumab (anti-PD-1) treatment. Source of these receptors: a person between 40 and 79 years old with oral cavity squamous cell carcinoma. CDR3s include the opening cysteine and the closing phenylalanine or tryptophan. D genes are given only for firm matches. Clone size is not always given. Where it is, it says once, few, many or a class for expanded clones.

>TRBD1|TRBJ1-6|TRBV5-1|.
TGCGCCAGCAGCTCGGGACAGGGGGTTAATTCACCCCTCCACTTT
CASSSGQGVNSPLHF
>.|TRBJ1-2|TRBV30|.
TGTGCCTGGAGTAACTCCGACAGTAACGGCTACACCTTC
CAWSNSDSNGYTF
>.|TRBJ1-6|TRBV27|.
TGTGCCAGCAGCTCCCCCGTAGGTAATTCACCCCTCCACTTT
CASSSPVGNSPLHF
>.|TRBJ2-7|TRBV2|.
TGTGCCAGCAGCGTAGCGTCCCCCTACGAGCAGTACTTC
CASSVASPYEQYF
>.|TRBJ2-7|TRBV10-3|.
TGTGCCATCAGTGAGTCGACCAGGGTCAACGAGCAGTACTTC
CAISESTRVNEQYF
>.|TRBJ2-4|TRBV19|.
TGTGCCAGTAGTATAGGAGTAGCCAAAAACATTCAGTACTTC
CASSIGVAKNIQYF
>TRBD1|TRBJ2-3|TRBV12-5|.
TGTGCTAGTGGTTTGGTACAGGGGGCTACAGATACGCAGTATTTT
CASGLVQGATDTQYF
>.|TRBJ1-1|TRBV11-1|.
TGTGCCAGCAGCTTAATATTCGGGGGTAAGAACACTGAAGCTTTCTTT
CASSLIFGGKNTEAFF
>.|TRBJ1-1|TRBV28|.
TGTGCCAGCAGTTTAATAGGGGAAGGAGGGAGCACTGAAGCTTTCTTT
CASSLIGEGGSTEAFF
>.|TRBJ2-7|TRBV27|.
TGTGCCAGCAGTTTAGGCAGGGCCTACGAGCAGTACTTC
CASSLGRAYEQYF
>.|TRBJ1-2|TRBV9|few
TGTGCCAGCAGCGGGGATGGGAACTATGGCTACACCTTC
CASSGDGNYGYTF
>.|TRBJ1-2|TRBV6-6|.
TGTGCCAGCACCCGACAACAGGGCCGGGCAGGGGGCTACACCTTC
CASTRQQGRAGGYTF
>.|TRBJ2-1|TRBV7-2|.
TGTGCCAGCAGCTTAGAGGTCCTCCGGCAGTTCTTC
CASSLEVLRQFF
>.|TRBJ1-1|TRBV6-1|many
TGTGCCAGCAGTGCGGGGGTCATGAACACTGAAGCTTTCTTT
CASSAGVMNTEAFF
>TRBD1|TRBJ2-1|TRBV6-4|.
TGTGCCAGCAGTGCGACAGGGGGCTTCTACAATGAGCAGTTCTTC
CASSATGGFYNEQFF
>TRBD1|TRBJ1-2|TRBV28|.
TGTGCCAGCAGTTCAGGGGGCGCCGGGTATGGCTACACCTTC
CASSSGGAGYGYTF
>TRBD1|TRBJ2-5|TRBV30|.
TGTGCCTGGAGACCCAGGGGGACGGAGACCCAGTACTTC
CAWRPRGTETQYF
>.|TRBJ1-3|TRBV19|.
TGTGCCAGTAGTCCGGCCGGGACGACCGGAAACACCATATATTTT
CASSPAGTTGNTIYF
>.|TRBJ2-1|TRBV5-8|.
TGTGCCAGCAGCTTGGACAGTAGTTACAATGAGCAGTTCTTC
CASSLDSSYNEQFF
>TRBD1|TRBJ1-2|TRBV4-2|.
TGTGCCAGCAGCCAAGTGGGGACAGGGGGCTATGGCTACACCTTC
CASSQVGTGGYGYTF
>TRBD1|TRBJ2-5|TRBV5-1|.
TGCGCCAGCAGCTTACAGGGGCAAGAGACCCAGTACTTC
CASSLQGQETQYF
>TRBD2|TRBJ2-1|TRBV6-4|.
TGTGCCAGCAGTGGGACTAGCGGGAGCAATGAGCAGTTCTTC
CASSGTSGSNEQFF